The rows below give T cell receptor beta chains drawn from one sample of a study of cytomegalovirus exposure and HLA in healthy donors. Assay used: immunoSEQ multiplex PCR; TCRdb lists only in-frame clones, some missing. This sample yields roughly 250,000 clones, of which 90% are seen a single time; less than 0.4% belongs to the top ten. Sample: PBMCs. These receptors all come from a woman aged 18 to 35 in good health and CMV-seronegative. Each CDR3 is given with its conserved first and last residue. A D gene is named only where the DNA matches it firmly. Not every row has a clone size; where given, it reads once, few, many or a size class.

V gene	D gene	J gene	clone size	CDR3 DNA	CDR3 protein
TRBV14	NA	TRBJ1-1	NA	TGTGCCAGCAGCCTTCAGGGTCTCACTGAAGCTTTCTTT	CASSLQGLTEAFF
TRBV7-2	NA	TRBJ1-1	NA	TGTGCCAGCAGCTTAGGACCCGGGGGGGACACTGAAGCTTTCTTT	CASSLGPGGDTEAFF
TRBV4-1	NA	TRBJ1-1	NA	TGCGCCAGCAGCCGAACCCTCAGGGATGGGAACACTGAAGCTTTCTTT	CASSRTLRDGNTEAFF
TRBV28	NA	TRBJ1-5	NA	TGTGCCAGCAGTCCAGCTTCAGGACAGTTGGGCAATCAGCCCCAGCATTTT	CASSPASGQLGNQPQHF
TRBV5-8	TRBD1	TRBJ1-2	NA	TGTGCCAGCAGCCCGGACAGGGGGCGCGGCGGCTACACCTTC	CASSPDRGRGGYTF
TRBV18	TRBD1	TRBJ1-4	NA	TGTGCCAGCCATGCCGGGACAGGGAATGAAAAACTGTTTTTT	CASHAGTGNEKLFF
TRBV28	NA	TRBJ1-2	NA	TGTGCCAGCAACAGGTGGGGTGGCTACACCTTC	CASNRWGGYTF
TRBV7-2	TRBD1	TRBJ2-5	once	TGTGCCAGCAGCTTAGGGGACAGTCGACAAGAGACCCAGTACTTC	CASSLGDSRQETQYF
TRBV20-1	NA	TRBJ2-5	NA	TGCAGTGCTAGAGGAGGAGAGACCCAGTACTTC	CSARGGETQYF
TRBV9	TRBD2	TRBJ2-7	NA	TGTGCCAGCAGCGTCGGGGGGTCGACCTCCTACGAGCAGTACTTC	CASSVGGSTSYEQYF
TRBV19	NA	TRBJ2-7	NA	TGTGCCAGTAGTATCGGCTACCGGGGGGCCTCCTACGAGCAGTACTTC	CASSIGYRGASYEQYF
TRBV5-1	NA	TRBJ2-7	NA	TGCGCCAGCAGCTTGGGACAGCCGACCTACGAGCAGTACTTC	CASSLGQPTYEQYF
TRBV21-1	NA	TRBJ2-5	NA	TGTGCCAGGGGGGGACAGGGGCAAGAGACCCAGTACTTC	CARGGQGQETQYF
TRBV10-1	NA	TRBJ2-3	NA	TGCGCCAGCCGGAGGGGCCGTGGTTCGGATACGCAGTATTTT	CASRRGRGSDTQYF
TRBV4-3	NA	TRBJ2-5	NA	TGCGCCAGCAGCCAAGCCCGGGGGGAGACCCAGTACTTC	CASSQARGETQYF
TRBV7-8	NA	TRBJ1-5	NA	TGTGCCAGCAGCTTAGAGCGTGGCGGTGGTCAGCCCCAGCATTTT	CASSLERGGGQPQHF
TRBV28	NA	TRBJ1-5	NA	TGTGCCAGCAGTCCCCGGGGGGATTTTAGCAATCAGCCCCAGCATTTT	CASSPRGDFSNQPQHF
TRBV6-5	TRBD2	TRBJ2-1	NA	TGTGCCAGCTATAGCGGGGGAGGTGAGCAGTTCTTC	CASYSGGGEQFF
TRBV30	TRBD1	TRBJ1-5	NA	TGTGCCTGCTCGGGACAGGGGGTTCAGCCCCAGCATTTT	CACSGQGVQPQHF
TRBV13	TRBD1	TRBJ2-7	NA	TGTGCCAGCAGCGCTCAGGCGGGACAGGGGGCCTCCTACGAGCAGTACTTC	CASSAQAGQGASYEQYF
TRBV7-2	NA	TRBJ2-3	NA	TGTGCCAGCAGCCAATATGCTAGCAGCGCAGATACGCAGTATTTT	CASSQYASSADTQYF
TRBV4-1	TRBD1	TRBJ1-1	NA	TGCGCCAGCAGCCAAGGGCCGGGGACAGTTAACATGAACACTGAAGCTTTCTTT	CASSQGPGTVNMNTEAFF
TRBV30	TRBD1	TRBJ1-2	NA	TGTGCCTGGGGACAGGGAGGAAATGGCTACACCTTC	CAWGQGGNGYTF
TRBV10-3	TRBD1	TRBJ2-7	NA	TGTGCCATCAGGGGCTCGGGACAGCCCTACGAGCAGTACTTC	CAIRGSGQPYEQYF
TRBV5-4	TRBD1	TRBJ2-5	once	TGTGCCAGCAGCTTGGGGCGGACAGGGGTCCAAGAGACCCAGTACTTC	CASSLGRTGVQETQYF
TRBV5-1	NA	TRBJ2-2	NA	TGCGCCAGCAGCTTGCGGGGAACGAACACCGGGGAGCTGTTTTTT	CASSLRGTNTGELFF
TRBV11-2	NA	TRBJ2-1	NA	TGTGCCAGCAGCCCAGTGGAGGGGGCCGCCTACAATGAGCAGTTCTTC	CASSPVEGAAYNEQFF
TRBV13	NA	TRBJ2-5	NA	TGTGCCAGCAGCTTATTAGGGGGGGCCGGGGAGACCCAGTACTTC	CASSLLGGAGETQYF
TRBV5-1	NA	TRBJ1-1	NA	TGCGCCAGCAGCTCGGGACTGACGAACACTGAAGCTTTCTTT	CASSSGLTNTEAFF
TRBV6-1	NA	TRBJ1-1	NA	TGTGCCAGCACCCAGTCGGGGTTGTGGGCCACTGAAGCTTTCTTT	CASTQSGLWATEAFF
TRBV27	NA	TRBJ2-7	few	TGTGCCAGCAGTTTATCGTACGACAGTTCTATCTGGCAGTACTTC	CASSLSYDSSIWQYF
TRBV19	TRBD1	TRBJ2-2	once	TGTGCCAGTTCCGACAGGGTAAACACCGGGGAGCTGTTTTTT	CASSDRVNTGELFF
TRBV9	NA	TRBJ1-2	NA	TGTGCCAGCAGCGGAATGAGAGGGGGTGGCTACACCTTC	CASSGMRGGGYTF
TRBV5-4	TRBD2	TRBJ2-7	NA	TGTGCCAGCAGCACCGGACTAGCGGGGGTCTACGAGCAGTACTTC	CASSTGLAGVYEQYF
TRBV5-4	TRBD1	TRBJ1-1	NA	TGTGCCAGCAGCGCCTCAGGGGGCACTGAAGCTTTCTTT	CASSASGGTEAFF
TRBV5-1	TRBD1	TRBJ2-5	NA	TGCGCCAGCAGCTTGGAGGGGGCACGGGAGACCCAGTACTTC	CASSLEGARETQYF
TRBV28	NA	TRBJ2-5	NA	TGTGCCAGCAGTTTACAGATCTACCAAGAGACCCAGTACTTC	CASSLQIYQETQYF
TRBV7-2	NA	TRBJ1-1	NA	TGTGCCAGCAGCCAACTACTGAACACTGAAGCTTTCTTT	CASSQLLNTEAFF
TRBV4-1	NA	TRBJ1-1	once	TGCGCCAGCAGCCATCAACCGGACACTGAAGCTTTCTTT	CASSHQPDTEAFF
TRBV6-5	NA	TRBJ1-2	NA	TGTGCCAGCAGTTTAGGCAGGTTCTATGGCTACACCTTC	CASSLGRFYGYTF
TRBV2	NA	TRBJ1-4	NA	TGTGCCAGCAGTGAAGGGGGAGGGAGGCATGAAAAACTGTTTTTT	CASSEGGGRHEKLFF
TRBV6-1	TRBD2	TRBJ2-1	NA	TGTGCCAGCAGTGAAGAGGGACTAGCGGGGAACAATGAGCAGTTCTTC	CASSEEGLAGNNEQFF
TRBV10-3	NA	TRBJ1-6	NA	TGTGCCATCAGTGAGTCACAGGGAAGGGTTTCACCCCTCCACTTT	CAISESQGRVSPLHF
TRBV2	TRBD1	TRBJ2-7	once	TGTGCCAGCAGTCGTGAATCCATAATTGGGACAGACTACGAGCAGTACTTC	CASSRESIIGTDYEQYF
TRBV15	TRBD2	TRBJ2-1	NA	TGTGCCACCAGCAGAGAGGGACTAGCGGGAGAAGCCTACAATGAGCAGTTCTTC	CATSREGLAGEAYNEQFF
TRBV9	TRBD2	TRBJ2-5	once	TGTGCCAGCAGCGGTCGTACTAGCGGGGAGACCCAGTACTTC	CASSGRTSGETQYF
TRBV6-6	NA	TRBJ1-5	NA	TGTGCCAGCCGGGAGATTGGCAATCAGCCCCAGCATTTT	CASREIGNQPQHF
TRBV5-1	TRBD1	TRBJ2-4	NA	TGCGCCAGCAAGAACCGGGACAGCGGAAACATTCAGTACTTC	CASKNRDSGNIQYF
TRBV28	NA	TRBJ2-1	NA	TGTGCCAGCAGTTTACCCAACACGTACAATGAGCAGTTCTTC	CASSLPNTYNEQFF
TRBV18	NA	TRBJ1-1	NA	TGTGCCAGCTCACCCCAGGGACTTAGGGACACTGAAGCTTTCTTT	CASSPQGLRDTEAFF
TRBV2	NA	TRBJ2-5	NA	TGTGCCATGGGGCGGGGGCGGATAGAGACCCAGTACTTC	CAMGRGRIETQYF